This passage covers 20 T cell receptor beta chains from one sample sequenced in a study of lymphopenia after photon versus proton radiotherapy. The method was immunoSEQ multiplex PCR; TCRdb's version includes in-frame clones alone and lacks a portion of them. The table records more than 70,000 clones, around 80% of them present only once. Sample: peripheral blood, taken from a patient treated with proton-based radiotherapy. Receptor source: a man aged 55 to 70 with pancreatic cancer.

J is TRBJ1-2 and V is TRBV5-4, with D possibly TRBD1 on 6 matching bases. Trimming took off 6 bases at V and 4 bases at J, with 19 bases between the two ends. The CDR3 length is 15 residues. The V gene's germline CDR1 is SGHNT and CDR2 YYREEE (reference sequence). DNA of the CDR3: TGTGCCAGCACCCTCGCAGGGGCAGGCCTCTATGGCTACACCTTC. This translates into CASTLAGAGLYGYTF.

The chain couples TRBV6-5 to TRBJ1-1; D remains ambiguous. Germline assignment: CDR1 MNHEY and CDR2 SVGAGI. This CDR3 has 13 residues. V dropped 5 bases and J dropped 3 bases, with 10 bases sitting between them. CDR3 DNA sequence: TGTGCCAGCAGTATGGGGAGGGACACTGAAGCTTTCTTT. Translating it yields CASSMGRDTEAFF.

The V and J genes are TRBV9 and TRBJ2-2; D might be TRBD2 (5 bases). V dropped 5 bases and J dropped 4 bases, with 12 bases sitting between them. Per the germline V gene, CDR1 is SGDLS and CDR2 is YYNGEE. The CDR3 loop spans 14 amino acids. The CDR3 reads CASRAGEVTGELFF. Written as DNA, the CDR3 is TGTGCCAGCAGGGCCGGGGAAGTCACCGGGGAGCTGTTTTTT.

V usage is TRBV2 and J usage is TRBJ1-2; possibly TRBD1 for D (6 bases). The germline gives CDR1 SNHLY, CDR2 FYNNEI. The CDR3 is made up of 14 amino acids. V was pared by 3 bases and J by 4 bases, with 12 bases between. The CDR3 nucleotides read TGTGCCAGCAGTGAGATAGGGGGTCGCTATGGCTACACCTTC. Translating gives CASSEIGGRYGYTF.

This chain links TRBV5-4 with TRBJ2-1; 7 bases match TRBD2. The CDR3 contains 19 residues. V trimming: 0 bases; J trimming: 7 bases; junction bases outside the gene matches: 19. The germline V gene encodes CDR1 SGHNT and CDR2 YYREEE (reference sequence). The CDR3 coding sequence is TGTGCCAGCAGCTTGGATCGTAGTGGAAGCGGGGCCGCGGCGAATGAGCAGTTCTTC. Translating it yields CASSLDRSGSGAAANEQFF. Full variable domain (outside the CDR3, taken from reference TRBV5-4 and TRBJ2-1): ETGVTQSPTHLIKTRGQQVTLRCSSQSGHNTVSWYQQALGQGPQFIFQYYREEENGRGNFPPRFSGLQFPNYSSELNVNALELDDSALYLCASSLDRSGSGAAANEQFFGPGTRLTVL.

The V and J genes are TRBV7-8 and TRBJ2-5; unclear D gene. V lost 6 bases and J 0 bases, leaving 11 bases between the germline ends. Looked up from germline, CDR1 is SGHVS and CDR2 is FQNEAQ. The CDR3 is 14 amino acids. The CDR3 loop reads CASRNRDNQETQYF. In DNA, the CDR3 is TGTGCCAGCAGAAATAGGGATAACCAAGAGACCCAGTACTTC. Full variable domain (missing parts from reference TRBV7-8 and TRBJ2-5): GAGVSQSPRYKVAKRGQDVALRCDPISGHVSLFWYQQALGQGPEFLTYFQNEAQLDKSGLPSDRFFAERPEGSVSTLKIQRTQQEDSAVYLCASRNRDNQETQYFGPGTRLLVL.

The CDR3 loop reads CASSYSPTGASGGYTF. CDR3 coding DNA: TGTGCCAGCAGTTACTCCCCGACAGGGGCCAGCGGAGGCTACACCTTC. The rearrangement joins TRBV6-5 to TRBJ1-2; 8 positions agree with TRBD1. J gave up 8 bases and V 0 bases, and 11 bases lay outside the gene matches. This CDR3 spans 16 amino acids. Germline CDR1 reads MNHEY; CDR2 reads SVGAGI.

This clone appeared once. This chain uses TRBV15 with TRBJ1-4; tentative D call: TRBD1 (5 bases). The CDR3 totals 20 residues. The V gene's germline CDR1 is LNHNV and CDR2 YYDKDF (reference sequence). V lost 4 bases, J lost 0 bases, and 24 bases lay in between. The CDR3 nucleotides are TGTGCCACCAGCACCACTTCGGGGGACGCCTTGGGGTCAACTAATGAAAAACTGTTTTTT. As protein: CATSTTSGDALGSTNEKLFF.

V gene TRBV11-3 combines with J gene TRBJ2-6; D may be TRBD1 or TRBD2 (5 bases each). The CDR3 is 16 amino acids. Trimming left V 5 bases short and J 6 bases short, with 17 bases between. Germline CDR1 and CDR2: SGHNT and YENEEA. In nucleotides, the CDR3 is TGTGCCAGCAGCCGGGACGGAACTCTTTCGGCCAACGTCCTGACTTTC. The encoded protein is CASSRDGTLSANVLTF.

This sequence joins TRBV28 and TRBJ2-7; TRBD2 might be the D (5 bases). CDR1 and CDR2 from the germline V gene are MDHEN and SYDVKM. Trimming cost V 2 bases and J 3 bases, with 11 bases left between them. The CDR3 extends over 14 amino acids. In nucleotides, the CDR3 is TGTGCCAGCAGTTTAATCGCGGGCGACTACGAGCAGTACTTC. This encodes CASSLIAGDYEQYF.

The chain links TRBV29-1 to TRBJ2-5; TRBD1 matches at 10 bases. The J call may be in error: the DNA end matches TRBJ2-7 better. This CDR3 has 14 residues. Germline CDR1 reads SQVTM; CDR2 reads ANQGSEA. The CDR3 spells CSVIFRDRGYEQYF. The CDR3 DNA reads as TGCAGCGTTATATTCAGGGACAGGGGCTACGAGCAGTACTTC.

This clone was picked up one time. The J gene is TRBJ1-3, the V gene TRBV30, with unresolved D. This CDR3 comprises 13 residues. CDR1 is GTSNPN and CDR2 is SVGIG in the germline V gene (reference sequence). V gave up 7 bases and J gave up 0 bases, with 10 bases separating them. The CDR3 bases are TGTGCCTCTTTGGCCCTCTCTGGAAACACCATATATTTT. Protein sequence: CASLALSGNTIYF.

The rearrangement links TRBV2 to TRBJ2-3; 9 bases are shared with TRBD2. Looked up from germline, CDR1 is SNHLY and CDR2 is FYNNEI. J was trimmed by 3 bases and V by 8 bases; bases with no gene match: 6. The CDR3 is made up of 14 amino acids. The chain's CDR3 is CASGASGTTDTQYF. CDR3 nucleotide sequence: TGTGCCAGCGGAGCTAGCGGGACAACAGATACGCAGTATTTT.

The CDR3, as DNA: TGTGCCTGGAACATCGGGGGACTCTCTGGAAACACCATATATTTT. Translating it yields CAWNIGGLSGNTIYF. The J gene is TRBJ1-3, the V gene TRBV30; D perhaps matches TRBD1 (5 bases). V lost 4 bases and J 0 bases, leaving 13 bases between the germline ends. The germline CDR1 and CDR2 sequences are GTSNPN and SVGIG (reference sequence). The CDR3 runs to 15 residues.

The chain uses TRBV11-3 and TRBJ2-3; 8 nucleotides align to TRBD1. The trim removed 5 bases at V and 8 bases at J, leaving 3 bases unmatched. The CDR3 length is 12 residues. From germline, CDR1 is SGHNT and CDR2 YENEEA. CDR3 DNA: TGTGCCAGCAGCCAGGGGGCGGCTACGCAGTATTTT. Its translation is CASSQGAATQYF. Full variable domain (outside the CDR3, taken from reference TRBV11-3 and TRBJ2-3): EAGVVQSPRYKIIEKKQPVAFWCNPISGHNTLYWYLQNLGQGPELLIRYENEEAVDDSQLPKDRFSAERLKGVDSTLKIQPAELGDSAVYLCASSQGAATQYFGPGTRLTVL.

This clone is a singleton in its sample. This chain joins TRBV15 and TRBJ2-3; 10 nucleotides agree with TRBD2. The CDR3 sequence is 16 residues long. Germline V gene data show CDR1 as LNHNV and CDR2 as YYDKDF (reference sequence). With V trimmed by 1 base and J by 4 bases, 5 bases remained unmatched. The CDR3 sequence is CATSRGEAGGPDTQYF. CDR3 in DNA: TGTGCCACCAGCAGAGGTGAAGCGGGAGGGCCAGATACGCAGTATTTT.

This chain uses TRBV5-1 with TRBJ2-1; TRBD1 matches 11 bases. The CDR3 contains 16 residues. CDR1 SGHRS and CDR2 YFSETQ come from the germline V gene. V lost 2 bases and J lost 4; bases outside the gene matches: 5. The chain's CDR3 is CASSFGTGGTYNEQFF. DNA of the CDR3: TGCGCCAGCAGCTTCGGGACAGGGGGTACTTACAATGAGCAGTTCTTC.

V and J are TRBV4-2 and TRBJ2-3; 11 bases line up with TRBD2. Germline V CDR1 and CDR2: LGHNA, YNFKEQ. After removal of 8 bases from V and 0 bases from J, the junction contained 7 bases not matched to a gene. The CDR3 contains 16 residues. The chain's CDR3 is CASQRLAGLSTDTQYF. In DNA, the CDR3 is TGTGCCAGCCAGAGACTAGCGGGACTTAGCACAGATACGCAGTATTTT.

The V and J genes are TRBV6-5 and TRBJ2-1; tentatively, D is TRBD1 (5 bases). Germline V gives CDR1 MNHEY, CDR2 SVGAGI. V was pared by 6 bases and J by 8 bases, with 20 bases between. The CDR3 extends over 15 amino acids. This CDR3 reads CASSPVRRGRDEQFF. CDR3 coding DNA: TGTGCCAGCAGCCCCGTCAGAAGGGGAAGGGATGAGCAGTTCTTC.

Written as DNA, the CDR3 is TGCAGCGTTGCACTAGCGGGAGTACCGGACGAGCAGTTCTTC. Protein: CSVALAGVPDEQFF. The gene calls are TRBV29-1 and TRBJ2-1; 11 nucleotides agree with TRBD2. Germline CDR1 SQVTM, CDR2 ANQGSEA. The CDR3 runs 14 residues. Unmatched junction bases numbered 9, after V lost 4 bases and J lost 10 bases.